The clone carrying this T cell receptor (beta chain) was counted many times. Its antigen is not known. The researchers produced TCR beta cDNA from roughly 550 ng total RNA with a constant-region primer. It was through three nested multiplex PCR rounds of slightly modified ARM-PCR that TCR beta libraries arose. TCRdb recomputed calls from the multiplex PCR reads with MiXCR, one row per CDR3 protein. The sample carries approximately 110,000 distinct CDR3 sequences, roughly 69% recorded once. Without any cell sorting, about 20-32 mg of bulk tissue yielded co-extracted RNA and DNA. These data originate in a study of tumor-infiltrating lymphocytes in primary liver carcinoma. Study context: All patients, whether men or women, fell within 30 to 69 years of age. Tumors, staged T1-T3 N0M0, spanned 4.2 to 10 cm. Overall study findings and caveats: Lesser overlap characterized tumor-adjacent and tumor-blood pairs relative to tumor region pairs. Representation across all five tumor regions was limited to only about 8-25% of top clones.

This sequence originates from a woman in her fifties or sixties with primary liver carcinoma and hepatitis B virus infection. Input material: liver tumor tissue from sampling region 1. Subset defined: tumor region T1, superior pole.

The CDR3 sequence: CASSQDLGGPNEKLFF. The CDR3 DNA follows: TGTGCCAGCAGCCAAGATCTAGGGGGACCCAATGAAAAACTGTTTTTT. The chain is built from TRBV14 and TRBJ1-4; maybe TRBD1 (6 bases). CDR3 length: 16 amino acids. Trimming pared 0 bases from V and 5 bases from J, leaving 13 bases between. Germline values: CDR1 SGHDN, CDR2 FVKESK.